This passage covers 24 T cell receptor beta chains from one sample sequenced in a study of cytomegalovirus exposure and HLA in healthy donors. Amplification used 60 Vbeta primers and 13 Jbeta primers. The table came from immunoSEQ multiplex PCR; TCRdb's copy has only in-frame clones and leaves some out. This sample yields over 100,000 clones, of which 73% are seen a single time; under 9.5% belongs to the top ten. The sequenced sample was PBMCs. These receptor sequences come from a man aged 40-49 years in good health and CMV-seronegative.

This chain joins TRBV5-8 and TRBJ2-1; D unclear. This CDR3 spans 16 amino acids. CDR1 is SGHTS and CDR2 is YDEGEE in the germline V gene. With 3 bases removed from V and 5 bases from J, the gap between germline ends came to 18 bases. The CDR3 DNA reads TGTGCCAGCAGCTCGTACCTGGGCTACCTGGACAATGAGCAGTTCTTC. Its protein product is CASSSYLGYLDNEQFF.

This clone was detected only once. The chain links TRBV7-2 to TRBJ2-7; 8 positions match TRBD2. The V gene end was trimmed by 3 bases and the J gene end by 4 bases; junction bases not matched to a gene: 8. Germline-derived CDR1 and CDR2 are SGHTA and FQGNSA. The CDR3 has 15 residues. The CDR3 sequence is CASSFSGTRGYEQYF. Here the CDR3 DNA reads TGTGCCAGCAGCTTTTCTGGGACTAGAGGATACGAGCAGTACTTC.

This chain connects TRBV19 to TRBJ1-1, with 8 nucleotides matching TRBD1. With V trimmed by 2 bases and J by 8 bases, 13 bases remained unmatched. In germline, CDR1 is LNHDA, CDR2 SQIVND (reference sequence). The CDR3 spans 16 residues. The CDR3 sequence is CASSISGRQGAVEAFF. CDR3 sequence (DNA): TGTGCCAGTAGTATAAGCGGTCGGCAGGGGGCTGTGGAAGCTTTCTTT.

V gene TRBV5-1 combines with J gene TRBJ2-2, with unresolved D. V lost 0 bases and J 4 bases, leaving 4 bases between the germline ends. This CDR3 is 13 amino acids long. Germline loops: CDR1 SGHRS, CDR2 YFSETQ. The CDR3 coding sequence is TGCGCCAGCAGCTTGGCCAGCACCGGGGAGCTGTTTTTT. It specifies CASSLASTGELFF. Filled out from reference TRBV5-1 and TRBJ2-2, the complete variable domain reads KAGVTQTPRYLIKTRGQQVTLSCSPISGHRSVSWYQQTPGQGLQFLFEYFSETQRNKGNFPGRFSGRQFSNSRSEMNVSTLELGDSALYLCASSLASTGELFFGEGSRLTVL.

This clone was picked up a small number of times. In DNA form, the CDR3 reads TGTGCCAGCGGGGGACAGTTTAATTCACCCCTCCACTTT. This sequence encodes CASGGQFNSPLHF. V gene TRBV6-5 combines with J gene TRBJ1-6; 7 bases align to TRBD1. The CDR3 extends over 13 amino acids. Trimming took 8 bases from V and 6 from J; bases not matched to a gene: 4. The V gene's germline CDR1 is MNHEY and CDR2 SVGAGI.

This clone was counted once. This chain joins TRBV21-1 and TRBJ1-1; the table calls TRBD1, which could not be checked here. TRBV21-1 is marked as a pseudogene. The CDR3 has 14 amino acids. For the CDR3, the DNA is TGTGCCAGCAGCAAAGGGGCTACCAGGGTACGGGCTTTCTTT. It codes for CASSKGATRVRAFF.

The rearrangement links TRBV28 to TRBJ2-5; 14 bases line up with TRBD2. The CDR3 covers 16 residues. Germline CDR1 MDHEN, CDR2 SYDVKM. The trim removed 0 bases at V and 9 bases at J, leaving 6 bases unmatched. Written as DNA, the CDR3 is TGTGCCAGCAGTTTATGGACTAGCGGGGGGGCCCGGTCCCAGTACTTC. This gives the protein CASSLWTSGGARSQYF.

The chain joins TRBV9 to TRBJ2-3; 10 bases are shared with TRBD2. The V segment lost 0 bases and the J segment 0 bases; nucleotides outside the gene matches: 4. Looked up from germline, CDR1 is SGDLS and CDR2 is YYNGEE. The CDR3 covers 17 residues. CDR3 coding DNA: TGTGCCAGCAGCGTAGGAAGGACTAGCGGAAGCACAGATACGCAGTATTTT. Translated, it gives CASSVGRTSGSTDTQYF.

The rearrangement uses TRBV10-3 and TRBJ2-5; no definite D call. The end of the DNA is better explained by TRBJ2-7, so the J call may be wrong. This CDR3 is 13 amino acids long. CDR1 and CDR2 from the germline V gene are ENHRY and SYGVKD. CDR3 sequence reads: CAISEHSLYEQYF. In DNA, the CDR3 is TGTGCCATCAGTGAACACAGTCTCTACGAGCAGTACTTC.

V gene TRBV7-8 combines with J gene TRBJ2-2; TRBD1 might be the D (6 bases). This CDR3 contains 16 residues. The germline V and J ends were trimmed by 5 bases and 7 bases, with 20 bases remaining between them. Germline V gene data show CDR1 as SGHVS and CDR2 as FQNEAQ. CDR3 loop: CASSRGLTGSYGELFF. The CDR3, as DNA: TGTGCCAGCAGCCGAGGTCTAACAGGGTCTTACGGGGAGCTGTTTTTT. Full variable domain (missing parts from reference TRBV7-8 and TRBJ2-2): GAGVSQSPRYKVAKRGQDVALRCDPISGHVSLFWYQQALGQGPEFLTYFQNEAQLDKSGLPSDRFFAERPEGSVSTLKIQRTQQEDSAVYLCASSRGLTGSYGELFFGEGSRLTVL.

This chain links TRBV19 with TRBJ1-5; D remains unclear. The V gene's germline CDR1 is LNHDA and CDR2 SQIVND (reference sequence). V was cut by 1 base and J by 9 bases, with 10 bases left in between. The CDR3 runs 13 residues. CDR3 region: CASSIVGGGPQHF. The CDR3 coding sequence is TGTGCCAGTAGTATAGTTGGAGGAGGGCCCCAGCATTTT.

As DNA, the CDR3 is TGTGCCAGCAGTGGGACTAGCGGGATTACGCAGTATTTT. Translated, it gives CASSGTSGITQYF. The chain couples TRBV2 to TRBJ2-3, with 12 bases fitting TRBD2. Germline V CDR1 and CDR2: SNHLY, FYNNEI. V was pared by 4 bases and J by 8 bases, with 1 base of the junction left unmatched. The CDR3 consists of 13 residues. The full variable domain, in which reference TRBV2 and TRBJ2-3 provide the parts outside the CDR3, is EPEVTQTPSHQVTQMGQEVILRCVPISNHLYFYWYRQILGQKVEFLVSFYNNEISEKSEIFDDQFSVERPDGSNFTLKIRSTKLEDSAMYFCASSGTSGITQYFGPGTRLTVL.

To note about this clone: Mismatch with germline at one junction end may stem from a read error. The gene calls are TRBV14 and TRBJ1-6; D gene ambiguous. CDR1 and CDR2 from the germline V gene are SGHDN and FVKESK. This CDR3 has 12 residues. Written as DNA, the CDR3 is TGTGCCAGCAGCCAAGTTGGAACGCATAGGAGCTTT. It encodes CASSQVGTHRSF.

The chain employs TRBV5-1 and TRBJ1-2; D may be TRBD1 (5 bases). This CDR3 contains 13 residues. Germline V lookup: CDR1 SGHRS, CDR2 YFSETQ. V was trimmed by 3 bases and J by 1 base, leaving 7 bases between them. The CDR3: CASSSGLNYGYTF. DNA of the CDR3: TGCGCCAGCAGCTCGGGACTTAACTATGGCTACACCTTC.

The chain is built from TRBV6-5 and TRBJ1-1; D possibly corresponds to TRBD1 (6 bases). There are 14 residues in the CDR3. Germline values: CDR1 MNHEY, CDR2 SVGAGI. The V and J ends lost 2 bases and 5 bases respectively, with 12 bases between them. The CDR3 region has the DNA TGTGCCAGCAGTTACCAGGGGCGGATGACTGAAGCTTTCTTT. Translation: CASSYQGRMTEAFF.

V is TRBV9 and J is TRBJ2-1; 12 bases agree with TRBD2. There are 15 residues in the CDR3. The trim removed 1 base at V and 6 bases at J, leaving 2 bases unmatched. Germline loops: CDR1 SGDLS, CDR2 YYNGEE. The CDR3 nucleotides are TGTGCCAGCAGCGTATCTAGCGGGGGGGTCAATGAGCAGTTCTTC. Translation: CASSVSSGGVNEQFF.

This chain joins TRBV7-9 and TRBJ2-2, with TRBD2 matching 8 bases. Trimming removed 7 bases from V and 4 bases from J; junction bases left unmatched: 8. The germline V gene has CDR1 SEHNR and CDR2 FQNEAQ (reference sequence). This CDR3 region has 15 residues. CDR3 loop: CASKGAGGPTGELFF. The CDR3 DNA reads as TGTGCCAGCAAAGGCGCGGGGGGTCCCACCGGGGAGCTGTTTTTT.

This chain links TRBV4-1 with TRBJ2-7; D is undetermined. Trimming took off 4 bases at V and 3 bases at J, with 16 bases between the two ends. The CDR3 spans 15 residues. Germline CDR1 MGHRA, CDR2 YSYEKL. CDR3 sequence reads: CASSPYEMASYEQYF. The CDR3 DNA reads TGCGCCAGCAGCCCCTACGAGATGGCTAGCTACGAGCAGTACTTC.

This clone was counted once. The chain uses TRBV7-9 and TRBJ2-2, with a possible D match to TRBD1 (5 bases). The CDR3 consists of 16 residues. Germline assignment: CDR1 SEHNR and CDR2 FQNEAQ (reference sequence). V shed 1 base and J shed 2 bases, with 11 bases lying between them. The DNA for the CDR3 is TGTGCCAGCAGCTTAGTGCCGACAGACAACACCGGGGAGCTGTTTTTT. Translated, it gives CASSLVPTDNTGELFF. The full variable domain, in which reference TRBV7-9 and TRBJ2-2 provide the parts outside the CDR3, is DTGVSQNPRHKITKRGQNVTFRCDPISEHNRLYWYRQTLGQGPEFLTYFQNEAQLEKSRLLSDRFSAERPKGSFSTLEIQRTEQGDSAMYLCASSLVPTDNTGELFFGEGSRLTVL.

This rearrangement joins TRBV4-1 to TRBJ2-7; 8 bases are a match to TRBD2. The CDR3 spans 15 residues. Looked up from germline, CDR1 is MGHRA and CDR2 is YSYEKL. V trimming: 0 bases; J trimming: 4 bases; junction bases outside the gene matches: 5. CDR3 protein: CASSQEVSSGYEQYF. The CDR3 DNA reads as TGCGCCAGCAGCCAAGAGGTGTCTAGCGGGTACGAGCAGTACTTC.

In its sample, this clone was seen a few times. This sequence joins TRBV5-6 and TRBJ1-2; D unresolved. The CDR3 spans 11 residues. Germline loops: CDR1 SGHDT, CDR2 YYEEEE. Trimming took off 0 bases at V and 8 bases at J, with 5 bases between the two ends. The CDR3 sequence: CASSLAGGYTF. The CDR3, as DNA: TGTGCCAGCAGCTTGGCGGGGGGCTACACCTTC.

This clone has only a few counts. This specimen includes other DNA sequences encoding the same CDR3. J is TRBJ1-4 and V is TRBV29-1, with D perhaps matching TRBD1 (5 bases). Trimming shortened V by 4 bases and J by 8 bases, and 11 bases separated the two germline ends. The CDR3 loop spans 12 amino acids. Germline CDR1 is SQVTM and CDR2 is ANQGSEA. CDR3 DNA: TGCAGCGTTGGTATCGGGGGGGAAAAACTGTTTTTT. Its protein is CSVGIGGEKLFF. The whole variable domain, filled in from reference TRBV29-1 and TRBJ1-4, reads SAVISQKPSRDICQRGTSLTIQCQVDSQVTMMFWYRQQPGQSLTLIATANQGSEATYESGFVIDKFPISRPNLTFSTLTVSNMSPEDSSIYLCSVGIGGEKLFFGSGTQLSVL.

The chain combines TRBV9 with TRBJ2-6; TRBD2 matches at 7 bases. Germline assignment: CDR1 SGDLS and CDR2 YYNGEE. Trimming at V came to 3 bases and at J to 0 bases, leaving 6 bases not matched to a gene. The CDR3 is 17 amino acids. The CDR3 sequence is CASSGWGRDSGANVLTF. For the CDR3, the DNA is TGTGCCAGCAGCGGGTGGGGGAGGGACTCTGGGGCCAACGTCCTGACTTTC.

This chain joins TRBV4-3 and TRBJ1-3; D not certain. V lost 0 bases and J 4 bases, leaving 16 bases between the germline ends. The CDR3 consists of 17 residues. CDR1 is LGHNA and CDR2 is YSLEER in the germline V gene. Here the CDR3 reads CASSQDSRIQSGNTIYF. The CDR3 coding sequence is TGCGCCAGCAGCCAAGACTCCAGGATACAATCGGGAAACACCATATATTTT.